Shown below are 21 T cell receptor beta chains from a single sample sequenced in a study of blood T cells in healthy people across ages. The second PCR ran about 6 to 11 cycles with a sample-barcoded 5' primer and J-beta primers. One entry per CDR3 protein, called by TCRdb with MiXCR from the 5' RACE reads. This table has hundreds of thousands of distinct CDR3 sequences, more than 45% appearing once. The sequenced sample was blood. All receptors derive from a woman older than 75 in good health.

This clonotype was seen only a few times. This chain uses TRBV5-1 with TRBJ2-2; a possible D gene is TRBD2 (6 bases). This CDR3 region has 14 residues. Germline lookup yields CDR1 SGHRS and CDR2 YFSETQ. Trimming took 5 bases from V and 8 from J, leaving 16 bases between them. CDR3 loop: CASRVGGATGELFF. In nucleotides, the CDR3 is TGCGCCAGCAGGGTCGGGGGAGCGACGGGGGAGCTGTTTTTT.

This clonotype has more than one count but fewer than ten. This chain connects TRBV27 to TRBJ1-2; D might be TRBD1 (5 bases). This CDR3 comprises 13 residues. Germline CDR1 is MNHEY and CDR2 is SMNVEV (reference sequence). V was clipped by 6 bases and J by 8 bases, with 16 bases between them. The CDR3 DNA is TGTGCCAGCAGCCTCCAGGGTCCCTACGGCTACACCTTC. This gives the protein CASSLQGPYGYTF.

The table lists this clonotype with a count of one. CDR3 in DNA: TGTGCCAGCAGTGGGCGTTTGTGGGTCATAACTTTCTTT. Its translation: CASSGRLWVITFF. The chain joins TRBV2 to TRBJ1-1; D remains ambiguous. CDR3 length: 13 residues. Per germline, CDR1 SNHLY and CDR2 FYNNEI. Trimming took off 4 bases at V and 12 bases at J, with 18 bases between the two ends.

CDR3 sequence: CSAHPGGGVNTQYF. The CDR3 DNA reads TGCAGTGCCCACCCGGGCGGAGGGGTAAATACGCAGTATTTT. This sequence joins TRBV20-1 and TRBJ2-3; D is perhaps TRBD2 (6 bases). V lost 6 bases to trimming and J lost 7 bases, with 20 bases between them. This CDR3 is 14 amino acids long. From germline, CDR1 is DFQATT and CDR2 SNEGSKA (reference sequence).

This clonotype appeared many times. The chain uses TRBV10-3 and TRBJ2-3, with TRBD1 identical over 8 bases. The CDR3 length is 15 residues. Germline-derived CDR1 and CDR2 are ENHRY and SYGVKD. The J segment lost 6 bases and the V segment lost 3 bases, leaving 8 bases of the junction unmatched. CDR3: CAISDGGQATDTQYF. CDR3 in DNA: TGTGCCATCAGTGACGGGGGACAGGCCACCGATACGCAGTATTTT.

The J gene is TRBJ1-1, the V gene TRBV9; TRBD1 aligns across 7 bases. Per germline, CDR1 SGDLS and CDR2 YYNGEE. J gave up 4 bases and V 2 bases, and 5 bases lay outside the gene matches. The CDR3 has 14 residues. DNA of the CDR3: TGTGCCAGCAGCGTGAGGGGGCTGACCACTGAAGCTTTCTTT. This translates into CASSVRGLTTEAFF.

The CDR3 protein is CASSLGQGATNEKLFF. The CDR3 region has the DNA TGTGCCAGCAGTCTGGGACAGGGCGCAACTAATGAAAAACTGTTTTTT. V is TRBV7-9 and J is TRBJ1-4; the match to TRBD1 covers 9 bases. The germline V gene has CDR1 SEHNR and CDR2 FQNEAQ (reference sequence). V lost 6 bases and J lost 0; bases outside the gene matches: 5. The CDR3 extends over 16 amino acids.

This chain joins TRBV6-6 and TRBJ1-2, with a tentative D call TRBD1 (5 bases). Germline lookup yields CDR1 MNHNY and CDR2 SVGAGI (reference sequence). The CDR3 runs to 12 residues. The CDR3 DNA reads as TGTACCGTAAGAGGGGCAACTTATGGCTACACCTTC. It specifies CTVRGATYGYTF.

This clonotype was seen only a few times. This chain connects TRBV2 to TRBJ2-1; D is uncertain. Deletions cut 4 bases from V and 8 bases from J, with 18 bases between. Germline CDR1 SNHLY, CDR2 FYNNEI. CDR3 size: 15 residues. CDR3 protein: CASSGVSVGRDEQFF. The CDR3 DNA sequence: TGTGCCAGCAGTGGAGTGAGCGTCGGACGGGATGAGCAGTTCTTC.

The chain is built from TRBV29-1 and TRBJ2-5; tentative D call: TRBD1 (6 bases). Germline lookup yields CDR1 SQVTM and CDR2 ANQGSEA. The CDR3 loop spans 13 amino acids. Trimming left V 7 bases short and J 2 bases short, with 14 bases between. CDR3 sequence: CSASDRRQETQYF. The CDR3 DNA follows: TGCAGCGCCTCAGACAGGCGTCAAGAGACCCAGTACTTC.

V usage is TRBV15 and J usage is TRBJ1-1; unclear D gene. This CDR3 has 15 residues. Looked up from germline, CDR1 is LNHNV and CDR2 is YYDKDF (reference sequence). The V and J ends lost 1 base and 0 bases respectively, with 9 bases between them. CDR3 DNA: TGTGCCACCAGCAGAGTGGCCAGATTGAACACTGAAGCTTTCTTT. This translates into CATSRVARLNTEAFF.

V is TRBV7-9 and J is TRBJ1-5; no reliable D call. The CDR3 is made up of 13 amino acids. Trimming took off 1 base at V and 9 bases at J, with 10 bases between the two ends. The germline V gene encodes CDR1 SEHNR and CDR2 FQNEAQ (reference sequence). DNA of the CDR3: TGTGCCAGCAGCTTAGTTGGCAGTGGGCCCCAGCATTTT. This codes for CASSLVGSGPQHF.

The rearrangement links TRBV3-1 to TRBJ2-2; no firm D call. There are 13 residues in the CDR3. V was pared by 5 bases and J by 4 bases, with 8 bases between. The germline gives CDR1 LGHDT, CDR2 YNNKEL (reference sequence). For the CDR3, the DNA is TGTGCCAGCAGCGAACTTGTCACCGGGGAGCTGTTTTTT. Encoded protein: CASSELVTGELFF.

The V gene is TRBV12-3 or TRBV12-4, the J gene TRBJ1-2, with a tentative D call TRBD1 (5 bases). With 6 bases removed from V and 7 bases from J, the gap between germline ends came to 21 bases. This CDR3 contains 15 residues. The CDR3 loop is CASSRAAGPTGGYTF. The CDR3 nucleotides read TGTGCCAGCAGCCGGGCCGCGGGACCCACGGGTGGCTACACCTTC.

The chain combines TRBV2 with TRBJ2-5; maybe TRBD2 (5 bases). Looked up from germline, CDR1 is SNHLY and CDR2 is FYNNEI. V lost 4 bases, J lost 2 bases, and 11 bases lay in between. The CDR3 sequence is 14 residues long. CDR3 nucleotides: TGTGCCAGCAGTGTGGAACGGGGACAAGAGACCCAGTACTTC. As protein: CASSVERGQETQYF.

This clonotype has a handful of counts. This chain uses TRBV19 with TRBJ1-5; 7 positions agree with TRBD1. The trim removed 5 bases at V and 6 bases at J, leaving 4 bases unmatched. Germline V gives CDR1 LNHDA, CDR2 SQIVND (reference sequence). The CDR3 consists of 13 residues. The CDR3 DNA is TGTGCCAGTAGTTACAGGGGTCGTCAGCCCCAGCATTTT. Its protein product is CASSYRGRQPQHF. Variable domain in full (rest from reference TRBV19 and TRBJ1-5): DGGITQSPKYLFRKEGQNVTLSCEQNLNHDAMYWYRQDPGQGLRLIYYSQIVNDFQKGDIAEGYSVSREKKESFPLTVTSAQKNPTAFYLCASSYRGRQPQHFGDGTRLSIL.

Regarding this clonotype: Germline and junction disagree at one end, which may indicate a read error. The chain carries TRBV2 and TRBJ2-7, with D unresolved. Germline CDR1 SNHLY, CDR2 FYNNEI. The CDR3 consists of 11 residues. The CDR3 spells CASMTPRELYF. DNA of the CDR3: TGTGCCAGCATGACGCCTCGCGAGCTGTACTTC.

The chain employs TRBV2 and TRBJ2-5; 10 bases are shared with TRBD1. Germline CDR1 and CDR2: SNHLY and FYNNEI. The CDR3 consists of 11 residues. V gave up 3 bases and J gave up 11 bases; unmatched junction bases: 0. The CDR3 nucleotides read TGTGCCAGCAGTGAGGGACAGGGGCAGTACTTC. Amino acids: CASSEGQGQYF.

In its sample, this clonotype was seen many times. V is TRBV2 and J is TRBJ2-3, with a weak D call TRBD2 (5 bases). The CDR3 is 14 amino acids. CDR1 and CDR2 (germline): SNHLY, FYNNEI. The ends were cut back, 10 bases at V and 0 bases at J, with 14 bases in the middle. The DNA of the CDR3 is TGTGCCACCCGGGCGGGCTCTAGCACAGATACGCAGTATTTT. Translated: CATRAGSSTDTQYF.

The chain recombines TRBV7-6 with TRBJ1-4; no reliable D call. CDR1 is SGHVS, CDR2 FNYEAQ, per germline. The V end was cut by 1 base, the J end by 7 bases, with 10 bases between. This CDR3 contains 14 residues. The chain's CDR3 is CASSLGEFREKLFF. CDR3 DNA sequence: TGTGCCAGCAGCTTAGGGGAGTTCCGTGAAAAACTGTTTTTT.

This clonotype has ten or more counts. CDR3 bases: TGTGCCAGCAGCTTAGTCGGCCTAGTCGTCAATGAGCAGTTCTTC. Protein: CASSLVGLVVNEQFF. The genes are TRBV11-2 and TRBJ2-1; D is unresolved. The V end was cut by 1 base, the J end by 6 bases, with 13 bases between. CDR3 length: 15 amino acids. Germline V gives CDR1 SGHAT, CDR2 FQNNGV.